The source of this T cell receptor beta chain is a study of OX40 agonist ivuxolimab in advanced cancers. Study at large: Checkpoint inhibitors had been given previously to roughly 40% of patients.

Only in-frame clones appear in the TCRdb table, and some are missing; sequencing was by immunoSEQ multiplex PCR. The data show approximately 64,000 clones, roughly 80% seen once. Whole-study results and caveats: Clones of CD4+ and CD8+ blood T cells grew by week 6 at doses of 0.1 to 3.0 mg/kg.

On this clone itself: Its antigen is not identified.

The germline gives CDR1 LNHNV, CDR2 YYDKDF (reference sequence). The CDR3 loop spans 13 amino acids. After removal of 0 bases from V and 11 bases from J, the junction contained 4 bases not matched to a gene. Autoimmune disease history or systemic immunosuppression excluded patients. The sequence was collected from an adult with an advanced solid tumor such as melanoma, head and neck, liver or kidney cancer. The specimen was CD4+ or CD8+ T cells sorted from blood, collected in a trial of the OX40 agonist ivuxolimab. This chain uses TRBV15 with TRBJ1-1, with 9 bases matching TRBD1. The CDR3 DNA is TGTGCCACCAGCAGAGAGGGGGACAGGGAGGCTTTCTTT. Translated, it gives CATSREGDREAFF.